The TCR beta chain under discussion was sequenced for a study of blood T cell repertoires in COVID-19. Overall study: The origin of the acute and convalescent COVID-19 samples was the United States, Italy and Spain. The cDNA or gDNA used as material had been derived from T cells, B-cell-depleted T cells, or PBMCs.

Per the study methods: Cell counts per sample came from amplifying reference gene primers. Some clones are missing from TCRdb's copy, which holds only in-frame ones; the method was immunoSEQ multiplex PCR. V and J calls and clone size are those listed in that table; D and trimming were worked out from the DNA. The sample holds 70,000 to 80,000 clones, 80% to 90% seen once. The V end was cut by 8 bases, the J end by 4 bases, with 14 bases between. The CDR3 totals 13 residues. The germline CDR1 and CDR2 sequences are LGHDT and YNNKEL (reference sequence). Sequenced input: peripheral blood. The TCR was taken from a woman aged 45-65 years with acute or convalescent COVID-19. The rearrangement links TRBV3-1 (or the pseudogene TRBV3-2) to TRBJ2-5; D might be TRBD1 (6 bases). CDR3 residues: CASAPTQGETQYF. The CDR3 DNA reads TGTGCCAGCGCTCCTACACAGGGAGAGACCCAGTACTTC.